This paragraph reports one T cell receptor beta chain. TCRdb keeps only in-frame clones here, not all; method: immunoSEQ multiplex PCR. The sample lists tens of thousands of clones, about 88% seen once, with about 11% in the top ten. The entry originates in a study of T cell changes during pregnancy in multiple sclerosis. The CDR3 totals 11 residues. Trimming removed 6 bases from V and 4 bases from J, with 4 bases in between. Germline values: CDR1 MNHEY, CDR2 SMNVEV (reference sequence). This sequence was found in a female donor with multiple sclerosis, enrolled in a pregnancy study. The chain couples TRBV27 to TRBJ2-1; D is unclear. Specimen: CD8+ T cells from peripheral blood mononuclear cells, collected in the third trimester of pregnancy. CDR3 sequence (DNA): TGTGCCAGCAGCTTGTACAATGAGCAGTTCTTC. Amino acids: CASSLYNEQFF.